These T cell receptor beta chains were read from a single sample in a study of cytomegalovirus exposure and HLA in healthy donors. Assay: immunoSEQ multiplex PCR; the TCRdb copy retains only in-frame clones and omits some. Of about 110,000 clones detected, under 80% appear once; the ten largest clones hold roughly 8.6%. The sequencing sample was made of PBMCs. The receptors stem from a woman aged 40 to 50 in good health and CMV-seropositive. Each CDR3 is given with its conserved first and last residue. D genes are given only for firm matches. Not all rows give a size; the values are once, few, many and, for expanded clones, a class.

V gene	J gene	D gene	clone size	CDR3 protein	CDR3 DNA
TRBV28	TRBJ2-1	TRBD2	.	CASTIFGGGGRNEQFF	TGTGCCAGCACGATTTTCGGAGGTGGCGGGAGAAATGAGCAGTTCTTC
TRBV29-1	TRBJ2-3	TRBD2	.	CSVEMVREWEWSTDTQYF	TGCAGCGTTGAAATGGTGCGGGAGTGGGAGTGGAGCACAGATACGCAGTATTTT
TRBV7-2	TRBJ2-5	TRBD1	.	CASRPDRGGGTQYF	TGTGCCAGCAGACCAGACAGGGGCGGTGGGACCCAGTACTTC
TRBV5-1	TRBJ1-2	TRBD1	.	CASSVRDRGWYGYTF	TGCGCCAGCAGCGTCCGGGACAGGGGTTGGTATGGCTACACCTTC
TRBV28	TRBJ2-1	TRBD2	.	CASSLTSRRYNEQFF	TGTGCCAGCAGCCTGACTAGCCGACGCTACAATGAGCAGTTCTTC
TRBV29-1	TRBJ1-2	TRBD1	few	CSVDGQGWGYTF	TGCAGCGTTGATGGACAGGGCTGGGGCTACACCTTC
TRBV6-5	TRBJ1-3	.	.	CASSYSAGVGNTIYF	TGTGCCAGCAGTTACTCGGCAGGGGTCGGAAACACCATATATTTT
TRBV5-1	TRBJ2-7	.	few	CASSFSRVNEQYF	TGCGCCAGCAGCTTTTCCAGGGTCAACGAGCAGTACTTC
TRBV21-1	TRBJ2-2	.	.	CASSTLRTARTGELFF	TGTGCCAGCAGCACCCTAAGGACAGCCCGGACCGGGGAGCTGTTTTTT
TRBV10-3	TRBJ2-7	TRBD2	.	CAISESQGRALSQQYF	TGTGCCATCAGTGAGTCGCAAGGGAGGGCCCTTTCTCAGCAGTACTTC
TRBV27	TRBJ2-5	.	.	CASRFRLVPIQETQYF	TGTGCCAGCAGATTTAGACTAGTTCCAATTCAAGAGACCCAGTACTTC
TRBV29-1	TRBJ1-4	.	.	CSVEDRQANNEKLFF	TGCAGCGTTGAAGATCGACAGGCGAATAATGAAAAACTGTTTTTT
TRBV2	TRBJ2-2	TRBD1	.	CASRDRDRGRTGELFF	TGTGCCAGCAGAGACCGGGACAGGGGAAGAACCGGGGAGCTGTTTTTT
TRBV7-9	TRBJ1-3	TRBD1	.	CSSSSTGPGNTIYF	TGTTCCAGCAGCTCGACAGGGCCTGGAAACACCATATATTTT
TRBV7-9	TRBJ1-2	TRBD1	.	CASSSSDRPGANYGYTF	TGTGCCAGCAGCTCTTCGGACAGGCCGGGTGCTAACTATGGCTACACCTTC
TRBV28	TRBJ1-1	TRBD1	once	CASSFGTGLEAFF	TGTGCCAGCAGTTTTGGGACAGGGCTCGAAGCTTTCTTT
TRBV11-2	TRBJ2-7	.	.	CASSSIRVTTYEQYF	TGTGCCAGCAGCTCAATCAGGGTCACCACCTACGAGCAGTACTTC
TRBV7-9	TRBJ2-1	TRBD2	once	CASSLSLAGINEQFF	TGTGCCAGCAGCTTATCCCTAGCGGGCATTAATGAGCAGTTCTTC
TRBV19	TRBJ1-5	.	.	CASTPWGVYSNQPQHF	TGTGCCAGCACCCCCTGGGGCGTCTATAGCAATCAGCCCCAGCATTTT
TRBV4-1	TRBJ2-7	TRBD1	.	CASSRVTGIEQYF	TGCGCCAGCAGCCGGGTGACAGGGATCGAGCAGTACTTC
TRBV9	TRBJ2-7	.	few	CASSPTGTGNEQYF	TGTGCCAGCAGCCCCACGGGAACAGGGAACGAGCAGTACTTC
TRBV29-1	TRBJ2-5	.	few	CSVGVGGTAQETQYF	TGCAGCGTTGGGGTAGGCGGTACTGCCCAAGAGACCCAGTACTTC